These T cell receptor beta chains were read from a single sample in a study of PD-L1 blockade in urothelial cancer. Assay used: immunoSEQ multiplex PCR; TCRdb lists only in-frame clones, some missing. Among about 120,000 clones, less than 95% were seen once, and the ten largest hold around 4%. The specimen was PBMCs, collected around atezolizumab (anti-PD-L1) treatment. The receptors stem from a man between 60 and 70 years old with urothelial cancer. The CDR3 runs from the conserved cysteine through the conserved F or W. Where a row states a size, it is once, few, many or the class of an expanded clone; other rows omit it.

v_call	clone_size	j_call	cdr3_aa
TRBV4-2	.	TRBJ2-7	CASSQGYDSSYEQYF
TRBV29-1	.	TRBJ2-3	CSVRDRSTDTQYF
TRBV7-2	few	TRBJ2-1	CASSEDQQTYNEQFF
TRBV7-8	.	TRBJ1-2	CASSLSRGGGYTF
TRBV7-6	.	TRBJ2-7	CASSVGSGGAYEQYF
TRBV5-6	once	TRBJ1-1	CASSRRAGGHTEAFF
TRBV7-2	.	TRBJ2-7	CASSLVHGQGLSSYEQYF
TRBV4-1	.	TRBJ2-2	CASRGGQGNTGELFF
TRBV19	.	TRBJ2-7	CASSPDRGSVYEQYF
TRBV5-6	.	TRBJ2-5	CASSFIAGGPGTQYF
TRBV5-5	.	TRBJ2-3	CASSFPSGGLTDTQYF
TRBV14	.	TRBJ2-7	CASSLTNIILAGGSYEQYF
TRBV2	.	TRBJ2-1	CATAKRTSGNNEQFF
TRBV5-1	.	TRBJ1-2	CASSPARGEDGYTF
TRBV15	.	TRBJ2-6	CATSSRDPLLSGANVLTF
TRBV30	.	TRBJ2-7	CAWAGLPYEQYF
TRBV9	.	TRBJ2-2	CASSVGWRASTGELFF
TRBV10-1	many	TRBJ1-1	CASQGGQGARAFF